Listed here is a single T cell receptor beta chain. Assay: immunoSEQ multiplex PCR; the TCRdb copy retains only in-frame clones and omits some. The sample consists of some 65,000 clones, about 94% of them appearing once. The source of the sample is a study of blood T cell repertoires in COVID-19. Study background: The analysed material was cDNA or gDNA that came from T cells, B-cell-depleted T cells, or PBMCs.

CDR1 and CDR2 (germline): SGHVS, FQNEAQ. This CDR3 contains 13 residues. The ends were cut back, 7 bases at V and 4 bases at J, with 14 bases in the middle. This clonotype was sampled from a man between 65 and 79 years old with active COVID-19. The material sequenced was peripheral blood. The chain has TRBV7-8 and TRBJ2-7; a weak D match, TRBD2 (5 bases). CDR3 sequence reads: CASTNGVLYEQYF. DNA for the CDR3: TGTGCCAGCACGAACGGGGTTTTGTACGAGCAGTACTTC. Using reference TRBV7-8 and TRBJ2-7 for the parts outside the CDR3, the full variable domain is GAGVSQSPRYKVAKRGQDVALRCDPISGHVSLFWYQQALGQGPEFLTYFQNEAQLDKSGLPSDRFFAERPEGSVSTLKIQRTQQEDSAVYLCASTNGVLYEQYFGPGTRLTVT.